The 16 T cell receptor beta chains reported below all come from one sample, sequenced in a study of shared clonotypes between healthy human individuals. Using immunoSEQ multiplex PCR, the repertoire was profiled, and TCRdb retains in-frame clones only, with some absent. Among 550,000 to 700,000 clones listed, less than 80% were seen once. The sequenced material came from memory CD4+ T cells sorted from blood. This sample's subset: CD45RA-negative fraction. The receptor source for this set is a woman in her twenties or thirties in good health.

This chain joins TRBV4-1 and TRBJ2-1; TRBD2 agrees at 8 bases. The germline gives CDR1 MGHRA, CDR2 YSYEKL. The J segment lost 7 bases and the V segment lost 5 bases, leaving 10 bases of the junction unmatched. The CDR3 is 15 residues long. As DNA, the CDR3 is TGCGCCAGCAGCACGGGGGGCGGGAGGCAAAATGAGCAGTTCTTC. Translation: CASSTGGGRQNEQFF.

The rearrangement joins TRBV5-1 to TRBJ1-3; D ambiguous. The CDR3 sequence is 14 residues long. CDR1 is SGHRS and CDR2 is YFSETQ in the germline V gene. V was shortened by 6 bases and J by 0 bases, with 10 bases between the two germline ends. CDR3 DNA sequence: TGCGCCAGCACTCACGGGTCCTCTGGAAACACCATATATTTT. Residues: CASTHGSSGNTIYF.

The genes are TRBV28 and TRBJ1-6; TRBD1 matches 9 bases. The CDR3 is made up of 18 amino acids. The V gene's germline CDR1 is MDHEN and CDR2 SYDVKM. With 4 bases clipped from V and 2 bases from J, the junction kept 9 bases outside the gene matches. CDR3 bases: TGTGCCAGCAGTTCCGGGACAGGGTTAAGCCCCTATAATTCACCCCTCCACTTT. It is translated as CASSSGTGLSPYNSPLHF.

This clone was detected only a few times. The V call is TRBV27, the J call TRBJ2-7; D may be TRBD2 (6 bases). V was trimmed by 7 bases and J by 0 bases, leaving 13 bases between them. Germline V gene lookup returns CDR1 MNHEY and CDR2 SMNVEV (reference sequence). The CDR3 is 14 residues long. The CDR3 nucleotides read TGTGCCAGCAAGGCAGCGGGCAGCTCCTACGAGCAGTACTTC. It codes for CASKAAGSSYEQYF.

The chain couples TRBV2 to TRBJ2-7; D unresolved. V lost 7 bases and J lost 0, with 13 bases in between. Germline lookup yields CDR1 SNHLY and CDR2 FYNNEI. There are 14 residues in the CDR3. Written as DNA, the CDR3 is TGTGCCAGCAACCCTTCCCATGCCTCCTACGAGCAGTACTTC. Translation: CASNPSHASYEQYF.

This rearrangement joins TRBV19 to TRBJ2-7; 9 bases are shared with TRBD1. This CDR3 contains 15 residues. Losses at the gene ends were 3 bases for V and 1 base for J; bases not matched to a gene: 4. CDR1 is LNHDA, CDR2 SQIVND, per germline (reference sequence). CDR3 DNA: TGTGCCAGTAGTATCCCAGGACAGGGGTCCTACGAGCAGTACTTC. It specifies CASSIPGQGSYEQYF.

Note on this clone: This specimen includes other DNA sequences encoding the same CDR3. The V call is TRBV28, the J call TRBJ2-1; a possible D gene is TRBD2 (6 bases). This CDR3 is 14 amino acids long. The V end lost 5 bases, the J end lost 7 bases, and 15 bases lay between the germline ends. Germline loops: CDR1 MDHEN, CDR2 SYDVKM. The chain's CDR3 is CASSPSGRENEQFF. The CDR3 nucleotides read TGTGCCAGCAGTCCCTCCGGGAGAGAGAATGAGCAGTTCTTC.

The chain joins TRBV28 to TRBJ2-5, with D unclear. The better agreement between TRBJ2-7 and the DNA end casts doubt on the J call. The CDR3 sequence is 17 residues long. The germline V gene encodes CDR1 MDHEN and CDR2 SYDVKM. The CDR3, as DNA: TGTGCCAGCAGTTCGCCCGCCCGACCGGCGAACTCCTACGAGCAGTACTTC. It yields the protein CASSSPARPANSYEQYF.

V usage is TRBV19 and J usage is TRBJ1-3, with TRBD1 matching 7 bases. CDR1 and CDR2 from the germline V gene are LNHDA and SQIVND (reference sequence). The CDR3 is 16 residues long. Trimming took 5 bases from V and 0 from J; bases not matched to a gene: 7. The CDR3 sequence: CASSLRDSNSGNTIYF. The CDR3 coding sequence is TGTGCCAGTAGTCTCCGGGACAGCAACTCTGGAAACACCATATATTTT.

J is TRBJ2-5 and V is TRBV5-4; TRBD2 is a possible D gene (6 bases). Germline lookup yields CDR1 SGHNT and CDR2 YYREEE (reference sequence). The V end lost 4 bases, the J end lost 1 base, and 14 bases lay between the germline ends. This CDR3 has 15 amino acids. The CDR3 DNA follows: TGTGCCAGCAGCACTCCGGGACTTATCCAAGAGACCCAGTACTTC. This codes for CASSTPGLIQETQYF.

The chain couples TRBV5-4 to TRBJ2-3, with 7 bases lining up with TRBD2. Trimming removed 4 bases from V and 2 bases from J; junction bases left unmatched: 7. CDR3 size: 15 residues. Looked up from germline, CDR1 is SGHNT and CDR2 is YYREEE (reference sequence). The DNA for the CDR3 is TGTGCCAGCAGCCAAAGACTAGCCTACACAGATACGCAGTATTTT. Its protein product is CASSQRLAYTDTQYF. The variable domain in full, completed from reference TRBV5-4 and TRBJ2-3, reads ETGVTQSPTHLIKTRGQQVTLRCSSQSGHNTVSWYQQALGQGPQFIFQYYREEENGRGNFPPRFSGLQFPNYSSELNVNALELDDSALYLCASSQRLAYTDTQYFGPGTRLTVL.

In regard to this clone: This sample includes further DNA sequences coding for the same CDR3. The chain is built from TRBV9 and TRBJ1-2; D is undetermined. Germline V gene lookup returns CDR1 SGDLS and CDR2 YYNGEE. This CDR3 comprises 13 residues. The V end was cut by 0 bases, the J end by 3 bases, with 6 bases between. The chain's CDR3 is CASSVVQDYGYTF. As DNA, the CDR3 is TGTGCCAGCAGCGTAGTACAAGACTATGGCTACACCTTC. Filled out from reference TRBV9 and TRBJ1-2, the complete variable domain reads DSGVTQTPKHLITATGQRVTLRCSPRSGDLSVYWYQQSLDQGLQFLIQYYNGEERAKGNILERFSAQQFPDLHSELNLSSLELGDSALYFCASSVVQDYGYTFGSGTRLTVV.

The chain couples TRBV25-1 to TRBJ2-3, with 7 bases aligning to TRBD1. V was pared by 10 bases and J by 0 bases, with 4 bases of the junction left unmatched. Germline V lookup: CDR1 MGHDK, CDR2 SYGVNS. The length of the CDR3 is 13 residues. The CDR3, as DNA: TGTGCCACCGAGGGGGCTAGCACAGATACGCAGTATTTT. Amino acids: CATEGASTDTQYF.

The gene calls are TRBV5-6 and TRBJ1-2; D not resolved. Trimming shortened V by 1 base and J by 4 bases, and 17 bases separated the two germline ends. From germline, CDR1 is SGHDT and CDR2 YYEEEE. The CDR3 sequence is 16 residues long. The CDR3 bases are TGTGCCAGCAGCTTGTGGAGTACCAGGATCTTCTATGGCTACACCTTC. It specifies CASSLWSTRIFYGYTF. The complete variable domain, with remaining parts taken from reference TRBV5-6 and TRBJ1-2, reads DAGVTQSPTHLIKTRGQQVTLRCSPKSGHDTVSWYQQALGQGPQFIFQYYEEEERQRGNFPDRFSGHQFPNYSSELNVNALLLGDSALYLCASSLWSTRIFYGYTFGSGTRLTVV.

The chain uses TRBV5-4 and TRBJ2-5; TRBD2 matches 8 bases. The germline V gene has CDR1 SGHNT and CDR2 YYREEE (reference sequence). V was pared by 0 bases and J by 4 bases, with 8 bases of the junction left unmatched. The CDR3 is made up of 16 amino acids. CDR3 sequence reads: CASSLGPGGVPETQYF. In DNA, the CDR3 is TGTGCCAGCAGCTTGGGACCGGGAGGGGTTCCAGAGACCCAGTACTTC. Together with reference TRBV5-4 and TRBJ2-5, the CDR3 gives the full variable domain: ETGVTQSPTHLIKTRGQQVTLRCSSQSGHNTVSWYQQALGQGPQFIFQYYREEENGRGNFPPRFSGLQFPNYSSELNVNALELDDSALYLCASSLGPGGVPETQYFGPGTRLLVL.

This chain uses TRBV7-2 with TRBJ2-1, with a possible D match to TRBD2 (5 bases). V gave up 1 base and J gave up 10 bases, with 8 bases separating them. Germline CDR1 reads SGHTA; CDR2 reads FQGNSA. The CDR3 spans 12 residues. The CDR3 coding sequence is TGTGCCAGCAGCTTAGTCGAGGGAGAGCAGTTCTTC. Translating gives CASSLVEGEQFF.